This TCR beta chain came from a study of shared clonotypes between healthy human individuals. About the study: Three plates each covered CD4 naive and memory; CD8 naive two, CD8 memory one.

In germline, CDR1 is SGHAT, CDR2 FQDESV (reference sequence). V lost 3 bases and J lost 3, with 9 bases in between. The CDR3 runs 13 residues. A split of CD4+ cells into CD45RA+ naive and CD45RA-negative memory subsets was performed. Points on this clone: Its cognate antigen is unknown.

Findings and limits, study-wide: Only blood underwent sampling, and tissue repertoires likely differ. Relative to their counterparts shared across all four donors, non-shared clonotypes exhibited diminished generation probabilities.

Using immunoSEQ multiplex PCR, the repertoire was profiled, and TCRdb retains in-frame clones only, with some absent. This table has 1,400,000 or so clones, approximately 98.5% appearing once. The clonotype was recovered from a man aged 30 to 45 in good health. The J gene is TRBJ2-7, the V gene TRBV11-1; perhaps D is TRBD1 or TRBD2 (5 bases each). The sample taken for sequencing was naive CD4+ T cells sorted from blood. Subset meaning: CD45RA+ positively selected. The CDR3 spells CASSFGDRYEQYF. The DNA of the CDR3 is TGTGCCAGCAGCTTCGGGGACCGCTACGAGCAGTACTTC.